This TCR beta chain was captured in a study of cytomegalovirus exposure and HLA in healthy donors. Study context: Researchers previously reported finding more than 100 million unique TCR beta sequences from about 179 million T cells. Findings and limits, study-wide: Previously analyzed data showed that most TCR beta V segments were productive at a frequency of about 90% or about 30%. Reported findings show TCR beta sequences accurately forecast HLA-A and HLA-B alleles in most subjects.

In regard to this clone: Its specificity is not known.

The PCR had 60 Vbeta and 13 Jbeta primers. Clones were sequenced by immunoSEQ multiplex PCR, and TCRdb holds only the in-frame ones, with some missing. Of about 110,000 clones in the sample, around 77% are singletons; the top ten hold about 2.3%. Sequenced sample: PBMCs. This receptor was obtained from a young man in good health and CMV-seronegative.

The CDR3 DNA sequence: TGTGCCAGCAGTGATCCTACCCTCCCCTGGGAAAAACTGTTTTTT. Translated: CASSDPTLPWEKLFF. The chain combines TRBV25-1 with TRBJ1-4; the D is unclear. The germline V gene encodes CDR1 MGHDK and CDR2 SYGVNS. This CDR3 has 15 residues. Deletions cut 3 bases from V and 8 bases from J, with 16 bases between.